The present T cell receptor beta chain was sequenced within a study of identical twins. Of note for this clonotype: Its target is unknown.

Germline CDR1 and CDR2: MDHEN and SYDVKM. The CDR3 contains 15 residues. V trimming: 6 bases; J trimming: 5 bases; junction bases outside the gene matches: 9. Template switching supplied a universal primer site; unique molecular identifiers were carried on the cDNA. TCRdb analysed the 5' RACE reads with MiXCR anew, one entry per CDR3 protein. The table has 510,000 or so distinct CDR3 sequences, roughly 15% seen once; the top ten hold more than 0.4%. Study-wide findings and caveats: Those out-of-frame alpha sequences shared by twins showed an excess of low generation probability. Insertions were fewer in abundant cord blood beta clonotypes, whereas memory repertoires showed none of this pattern. Sequences that were beta out-of-frame showed weaker excess twin sharing.

This sample also belongs to another study, concerning yellow fever vaccine responses in identical twins.

Material for sequencing was CD4+ T cells sorted from blood. The chain has TRBV28 and TRBJ2-1; 8 bases align to TRBD2. This receptor was taken from a woman between 18 and 29 years old in good health. The CDR3 here is CASSNREGHNNEQFF. The CDR3 DNA reads as TGTGCCAGCAGCAACCGGGAGGGCCACAACAATGAGCAGTTCTTC.